The 26 T cell receptor beta chains reported below all come from one sample, sequenced in a study of CD8 T cells in Susac syndrome (dated by TCRdb to the late 2010s). The library was built by means of the immunoSEQ multiplex PCR assay. RNA was extracted using the RNeasy kit, and about 0.5 to 1 ug of the RNA was reverse transcribed with random hexamers. TCRdb trimmed the raw reads at Q25, called clones with MiXCR and kept productive beta chains. Rows merge per CDR3 protein into single entries with the most common DNA and genes. This sample gives 150,000 to 200,000 distinct CDR3 sequences in total; roughly 95% of them show up just once. Around 0.092% of the sample comes from the top ten. Sequencing used CD4+ T cells from PBMCs. The receptors stem from a human donor with Susac syndrome.

The V and J genes are TRBV4-1 and TRBJ2-5, with 8 nucleotides matching TRBD2. This CDR3 spans 16 amino acids. J was trimmed by 4 bases and V by 1 base; bases with no gene match: 8. Germline V gives CDR1 MGHRA, CDR2 YSYEKL. CDR3 in amino acids: CASSQARGAGRETQYF. CDR3 DNA sequence: TGCGCCAGCAGCCAAGCGCGGGGGGCTGGGAGAGAGACCCAGTACTTC.

The count of this clonotype is one. The chain recombines TRBV11-2 with TRBJ2-1, with 8 nucleotides matching TRBD1. This CDR3 comprises 14 residues. Germline CDR1 SGHAT, CDR2 FQNNGV. V lost 4 bases to trimming and J lost 9 bases; unmatched junction nucleotides: 8. CDR3 in DNA: TGTGCCAGCAGCTACGGACAGGGCTTTAGTGAGCAGTTCTTC. Translated: CASSYGQGFSEQFF. The full variable domain, completed using reference TRBV11-2 and TRBJ2-1, is EAGVAQSPRYKIIEKRQSVAFWCNPISGHATLYWYQQILGQGPKLLIQFQNNGVVDDSQLPKDRFSAERLKGVDSTLKIQPAKLEDSAVYLCASSYGQGFSEQFFGPGTRLTVL.

This chain joins TRBV6-2 or TRBV6-3 and TRBJ2-1; the match to TRBD2 covers 7 bases. Trimming removed 2 bases from V and 2 bases from J; junction bases left unmatched: 0. There are 14 residues in the CDR3. Germline CDR1 MNHEY, CDR2 SVGEGT. CDR3 region: CASSYGTTYNEQFF. CDR3 coding DNA: TGTGCCAGCAGTTACGGGACTACCTACAATGAGCAGTTCTTC.

This chain connects TRBV3-1 to TRBJ2-1; tentative D call: TRBD1 (5 bases). The CDR3 is made up of 15 amino acids. The germline gives CDR1 LGHDT, CDR2 YNNKEL (reference sequence). V dropped 2 bases and J dropped 2 bases, with 10 bases sitting between them. Written as DNA, the CDR3 is TGTGCCAGCAGCCAATCCATAGGGGCCTACAATGAGCAGTTCTTC. Protein: CASSQSIGAYNEQFF.

This chain joins TRBV12-3 or TRBV12-4 and TRBJ1-4; D might be TRBD1 (6 bases). Trimming took off 5 bases at V and 4 bases at J, with 11 bases between the two ends. The CDR3 runs to 14 residues. The CDR3 is CASSPRGDNEKLFF. The CDR3 DNA reads as TGTGCCAGCAGTCCGAGGGGGGATAATGAAAAACTGTTTTTT.

The V and J genes are TRBV14 and TRBJ1-1; the D gene is possibly TRBD1 (5 bases). V lost 4 bases and J 4 bases, leaving 10 bases between the germline ends. The CDR3 length is 13 residues. Germline V lookup: CDR1 SGHDN, CDR2 FVKESK. CDR3 amino acids: CASSLLGGTEAFF. DNA of the CDR3: TGTGCCAGCAGCCTGCTCGGGGGCACTGAAGCTTTCTTT.

V gene TRBV30 combines with J gene TRBJ1-1; 11 positions agree with TRBD1. The germline V gene encodes CDR1 GTSNPN and CDR2 SVGIG (reference sequence). The CDR3 has 16 residues. V was clipped by 2 bases and J by 4 bases; unmatched bases: 9. In DNA, the CDR3 is TGTGCCTGGAGTATACGGACAGGGGGCGTTGGCACTGAAGCTTTCTTT. This codes for CAWSIRTGGVGTEAFF.

The chain carries TRBV18 and TRBJ1-5; no clear D. V lost 2 bases to trimming and J lost 9 bases, with 14 bases between them. CDR3 size: 14 residues. The germline gives CDR1 KGHSH, CDR2 LQKENI. The CDR3 loop is CASSPSGSQGPQHF. Here the CDR3 DNA reads TGTGCCAGCTCACCATCGGGTTCGCAAGGGCCCCAGCATTTT. The full variable domain, completed using reference TRBV18 and TRBJ1-5, is NAGVMQNPRHLVRRRGQEARLRCSPMKGHSHVYWYRQLPEEGLKFMVYLQKENIIDESGMPKERFSAEFPKEGPSILRIQQVVRGDSAAYFCASSPSGSQGPQHFGDGTRLSIL.

This sequence joins TRBV29-1 and TRBJ2-7; D uncertain. The germline V and J ends were trimmed by 3 bases and 3 bases, with 9 bases remaining between them. CDR1 and CDR2 from the germline V gene are SQVTM and ANQGSEA. CDR3 length: 12 residues. The CDR3 spells CSVEAENYEQYF. The CDR3 DNA is TGCAGCGTTGAGGCAGAGAACTACGAGCAGTACTTC.

This clonotype was detected only once. The chain uses TRBV19 and TRBJ2-7; D may be TRBD1 (5 bases). CDR1 and CDR2 from the germline V gene are LNHDA and SQIVND (reference sequence). The germline V and J ends were trimmed by 11 bases and 4 bases, with 12 bases remaining between them. The CDR3 is made up of 11 amino acids. CDR3 region: CASDSGYEQYF. CDR3 bases: TGTGCCTCAGACAGTGGGTACGAGCAGTACTTC.

This clonotype was counted a single time. V gene TRBV7-2 combines with J gene TRBJ2-1, with unresolved D. CDR3 length equals 15 residues. Germline V CDR1 and CDR2: SGHTA, FQGNSA. Trimming removed 3 bases from V and 0 bases from J, with 9 bases in between. For the CDR3, the DNA is TGTGCCAGCAGCTTCACGGCCAACTCCTACAATGAGCAGTTCTTC. This gives the protein CASSFTANSYNEQFF.

The chain uses TRBV28 and TRBJ1-2, with 11 bases aligning to TRBD1. V gave up 5 bases and J gave up 1 base; unmatched junction bases: 6. Germline V gene sequence: CDR1 MDHEN, CDR2 SYDVKM. The CDR3 runs to 16 residues. CDR3: CASSGDRGRLNYGYTF. CDR3 sequence (DNA): TGTGCCAGCAGTGGGGACAGGGGGAGGCTTAACTATGGCTACACCTTC.

V usage is TRBV5-1 and J usage is TRBJ2-3, with TRBD2 matching over 13 bases. Germline assignment: CDR1 SGHRS and CDR2 YFSETQ. The V segment lost 4 bases and the J segment 2 bases; nucleotides outside the gene matches: 4. The CDR3 has 16 residues. This CDR3 is CASSPGLAGVTDTQYF. The CDR3 nucleotides read TGCGCCAGCAGCCCTGGACTAGCGGGGGTCACAGATACGCAGTATTTT.

The CDR3, as DNA: TGTGCCAGCAGCTTAGCTCGCGCGGGGGGGGCCGATACGCAGTATTTT. This gives the protein CASSLARAGGADTQYF. The V call is TRBV7-6, the J call TRBJ2-3, with 9 nucleotides matching TRBD2. This CDR3 region has 16 residues. The germline V gene encodes CDR1 SGHVS and CDR2 FNYEAQ. The trim removed 0 bases at V and 6 bases at J, leaving 7 bases unmatched.

The chain is built from TRBV7-9 and TRBJ2-7; 8 positions match TRBD1. Losses at the gene ends were 6 bases for V and 0 bases for J; bases not matched to a gene: 4. This CDR3 region has 14 residues. Germline V CDR1 and CDR2: SEHNR, FQNEAQ (reference sequence). The CDR3 nucleotides read TGTGCCAGCAGTGGACAGGGACACTCCTACGAGCAGTACTTC. Protein sequence: CASSGQGHSYEQYF.

The J gene is TRBJ2-2, the V gene TRBV12-3 or TRBV12-4; no clear D gene. The V end lost 7 bases, the J end lost 1 base, and 13 bases lay between the germline ends. There are 15 residues in the CDR3. DNA of the CDR3: TGTGCCAGCACAAGCCGATGGGGGAACACCGGGGAGCTGTTTTTT. Its translation: CASTSRWGNTGELFF.

The chain recombines TRBV30 with TRBJ2-7; D not certain. CDR3 length: 13 amino acids. CDR1 and CDR2 from the germline V gene are GTSNPN and SVGIG (reference sequence). V lost 2 bases to trimming and J lost 2 bases, with 10 bases between them. The DNA of the CDR3 is TGTGCCTGGAGTTTAACAAGGACCTACGAGCAGTACTTC. It codes for CAWSLTRTYEQYF.

The genes are TRBV4-1 and TRBJ2-6, with 9 bases fitting TRBD1. This CDR3 spans 17 amino acids. With V trimmed by 1 base and J by 0 bases, 1 base remained unmatched. CDR1 is MGHRA and CDR2 is YSYEKL in the germline V gene. The CDR3 here is CASSQGDRVSGANVLTF. The CDR3 DNA follows: TGCGCCAGCAGCCAAGGGGACAGGGTCTCTGGGGCCAACGTCCTGACTTTC.

The rearrangement uses TRBV12-3 or TRBV12-4 and TRBJ2-3; 10 bases are shared with TRBD2. There are 15 residues in the CDR3. V lost 7 bases to trimming and J lost 2 bases; unmatched junction nucleotides: 6. CDR3 coding DNA: TGTGCCAGCACCACGACTAGCGGGCACACAGATACGCAGTATTTT. Translated: CASTTTSGHTDTQYF.

This clonotype was seen once. V is TRBV3-1 and J is TRBJ1-1; a possible D gene is TRBD1 (6 bases). The V gene's germline CDR1 is LGHDT and CDR2 YNNKEL (reference sequence). V gave up 1 base and J gave up 1 base, with 7 bases separating them. CDR3 length equals 14 residues. The CDR3 sequence is CASSQAGENTEAFF. In DNA, the CDR3 is TGTGCCAGCAGCCAAGCAGGGGAGAACACTGAAGCTTTCTTT.

The chain recombines TRBV30 with TRBJ1-4, with 7 bases aligning to TRBD1. Germline CDR1 is GTSNPN and CDR2 is SVGIG (reference sequence). Trimming took 3 bases from V and 11 from J; bases not matched to a gene: 12. The CDR3 contains 14 residues. CDR3 amino acids: CAWSIKGTVDKLFF. The CDR3 nucleotides are TGTGCCTGGAGCATTAAAGGGACAGTCGACAAACTGTTTTTT.

The V and J genes are TRBV12-3 or TRBV12-4 and TRBJ2-7; the D is unclear. The CDR3 has 14 amino acids. Trimming removed 6 bases at V and 6 bases at J, with 18 bases between. Here the CDR3 DNA reads TGTGCCAGCAGCCACGGTGGGCCGTCCGGCGAGCAGTACTTC. Its translation is CASSHGGPSGEQYF.

The J gene is TRBJ2-7, the V gene TRBV18; 8 bases agree with TRBD1. The CDR3 is 13 amino acids. Germline V gene lookup returns CDR1 KGHSH and CDR2 LQKENI. V shed 5 bases, J shed 3 bases, and the junction held 3 bases outside the gene matches. The CDR3 protein is CASSTGTGYEQYF. CDR3 nucleotides: TGTGCCAGCTCAACCGGGACAGGCTACGAGCAGTACTTC.

The V gene is TRBV4-2, the J gene TRBJ2-5; TRBD2 matches at 9 bases. The V segment lost 1 base and the J segment 2 bases; nucleotides outside the gene matches: 8. The CDR3 is 17 residues long. Germline-derived CDR1 and CDR2 are LGHNA and YNFKEQ. This chain's CDR3 is CASSQVLSGGQQETQYF. The CDR3, as DNA: TGTGCCAGCAGCCAAGTGCTTAGCGGGGGCCAGCAAGAGACCCAGTACTTC.

The chain is built from TRBV12-3 or TRBV12-4 and TRBJ1-2; weak D call: TRBD1 (6 bases). V was cut by 1 base and J by 9 bases, with 15 bases left in between. This CDR3 has 14 residues. This CDR3 is CASSLGTAFRSYTF. CDR3 DNA: TGTGCCAGCAGTTTAGGGACAGCCTTTAGAAGCTACACCTTC.

This clonotype was picked up a small number of times. The V gene is TRBV6-1, the J gene TRBJ2-3; D call uncertain. The V end lost 8 bases, the J end lost 1 base, and 7 bases lay between the germline ends. Per germline, CDR1 MNHNS and CDR2 SASEGT. The CDR3 loop spans 12 amino acids. The CDR3 sequence is CASHEGTDTQYF. The CDR3 nucleotides are TGTGCCAGCCACGAAGGCACAGATACGCAGTATTTT.